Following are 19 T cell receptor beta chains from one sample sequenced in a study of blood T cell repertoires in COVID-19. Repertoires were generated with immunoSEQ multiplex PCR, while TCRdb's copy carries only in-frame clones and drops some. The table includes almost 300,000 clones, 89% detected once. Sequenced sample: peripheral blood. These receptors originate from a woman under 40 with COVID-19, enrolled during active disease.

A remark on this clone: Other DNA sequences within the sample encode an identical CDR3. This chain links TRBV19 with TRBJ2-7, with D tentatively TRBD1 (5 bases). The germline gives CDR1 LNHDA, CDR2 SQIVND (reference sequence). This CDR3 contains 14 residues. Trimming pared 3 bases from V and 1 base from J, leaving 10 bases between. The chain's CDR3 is CASSMGQGSYEQYF. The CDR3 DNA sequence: TGTGCCAGTAGTATGGGTCAGGGATCCTACGAGCAGTACTTC.

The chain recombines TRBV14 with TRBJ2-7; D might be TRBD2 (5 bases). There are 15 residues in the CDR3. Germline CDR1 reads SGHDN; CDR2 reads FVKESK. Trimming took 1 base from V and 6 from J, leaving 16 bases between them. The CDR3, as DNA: TGTGCCAGCAGCCAAGCACTAGGGTGGGTCGGCGAGCAGTACTTC. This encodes CASSQALGWVGEQYF.

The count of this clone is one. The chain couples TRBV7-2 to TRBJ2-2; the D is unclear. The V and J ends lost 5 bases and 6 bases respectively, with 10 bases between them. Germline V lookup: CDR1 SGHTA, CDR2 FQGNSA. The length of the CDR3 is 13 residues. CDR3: CASSVRWAGELFF. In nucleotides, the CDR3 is TGTGCCAGCAGCGTCAGGTGGGCCGGGGAGCTGTTTTTT.

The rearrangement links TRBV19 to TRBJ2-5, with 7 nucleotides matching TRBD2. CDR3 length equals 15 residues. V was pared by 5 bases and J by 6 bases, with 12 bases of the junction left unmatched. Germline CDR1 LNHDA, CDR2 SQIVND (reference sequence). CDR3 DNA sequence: TGTGCCAGTAGTGGGGCGGACGGGGGGAGAAAGACCCAGTACTTC. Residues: CASSGADGGRKTQYF.

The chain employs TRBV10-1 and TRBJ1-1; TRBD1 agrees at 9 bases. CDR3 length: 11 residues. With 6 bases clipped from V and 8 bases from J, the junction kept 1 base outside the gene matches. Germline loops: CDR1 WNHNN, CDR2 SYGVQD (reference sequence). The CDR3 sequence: CASRGQGEAFF. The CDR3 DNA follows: TGCGCCAGCAGGGGACAGGGAGAAGCTTTCTTT.

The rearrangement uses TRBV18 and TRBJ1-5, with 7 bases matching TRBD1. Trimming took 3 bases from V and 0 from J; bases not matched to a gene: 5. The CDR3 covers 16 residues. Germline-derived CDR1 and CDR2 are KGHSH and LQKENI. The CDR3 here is CASSPRGQNSNQPQHF. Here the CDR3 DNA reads TGTGCCAGCTCACCCCGGGGACAGAATAGCAATCAGCCCCAGCATTTT.

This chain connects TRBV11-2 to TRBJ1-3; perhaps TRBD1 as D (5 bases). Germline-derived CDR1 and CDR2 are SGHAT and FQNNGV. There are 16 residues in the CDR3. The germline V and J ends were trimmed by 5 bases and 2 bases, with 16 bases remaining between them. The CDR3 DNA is TGTGCCAGCAGCCCCCCGCCCGCGGGGCCTGGAAACACCATATATTTT. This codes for CASSPPPAGPGNTIYF.

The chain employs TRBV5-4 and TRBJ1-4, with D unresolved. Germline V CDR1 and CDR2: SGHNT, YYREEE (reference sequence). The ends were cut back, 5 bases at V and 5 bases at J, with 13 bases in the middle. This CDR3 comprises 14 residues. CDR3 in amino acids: CASSRGLSNEKLFF. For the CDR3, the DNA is TGTGCCAGCAGTAGAGGCCTATCGAATGAAAAACTGTTTTTT. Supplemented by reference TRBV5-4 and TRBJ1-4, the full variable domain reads ETGVTQSPTHLIKTRGQQVTLRCSSQSGHNTVSWYQQALGQGPQFIFQYYREEENGRGNFPPRFSGLQFPNYSSELNVNALELDDSALYLCASSRGLSNEKLFFGSGTQLSVL.

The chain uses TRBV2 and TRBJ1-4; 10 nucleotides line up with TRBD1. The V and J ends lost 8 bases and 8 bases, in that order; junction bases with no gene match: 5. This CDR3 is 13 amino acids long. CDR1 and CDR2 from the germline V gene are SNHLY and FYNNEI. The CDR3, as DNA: TGTGCCAGCGTAGGGACAGGGGCAGAAAAACTGTTTTTT. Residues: CASVGTGAEKLFF.

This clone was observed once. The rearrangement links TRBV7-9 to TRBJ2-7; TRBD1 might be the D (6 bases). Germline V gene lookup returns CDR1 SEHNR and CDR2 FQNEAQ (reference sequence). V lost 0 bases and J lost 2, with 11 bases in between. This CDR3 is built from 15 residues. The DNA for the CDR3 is TGTGCCAGCAGCTTAGCCCGGGACACAGCCTACGAGCAGTACTTC. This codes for CASSLARDTAYEQYF.

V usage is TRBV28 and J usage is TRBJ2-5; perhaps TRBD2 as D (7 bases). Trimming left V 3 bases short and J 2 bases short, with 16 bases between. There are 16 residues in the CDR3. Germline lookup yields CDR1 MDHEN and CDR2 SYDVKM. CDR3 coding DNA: TGTGCCAGCAGTTTGTGGGGGGGGCTGGGGCAAGAGACCCAGTACTTC. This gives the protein CASSLWGGLGQETQYF.

Here the CDR3 reads CASSESTGRHEQYF. The DNA for the CDR3 is TGCGCCAGCAGTGAGTCGACAGGGAGGCACGAGCAGTACTTC. The V gene is TRBV10-2, the J gene TRBJ2-7; TRBD1 might be the D (7 bases). V was shortened by 0 bases and J by 5 bases, with 11 bases between the two germline ends. Germline CDR1 is WSHSY and CDR2 is SAAADI. The CDR3 extends over 14 amino acids.

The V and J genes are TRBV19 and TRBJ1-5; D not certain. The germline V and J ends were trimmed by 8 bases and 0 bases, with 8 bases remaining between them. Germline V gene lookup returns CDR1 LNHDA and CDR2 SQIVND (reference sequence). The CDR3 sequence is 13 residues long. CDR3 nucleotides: TGTGCCAGTGGGGAGTATAGCAATCAGCCCCAGCATTTT. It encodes CASGEYSNQPQHF.

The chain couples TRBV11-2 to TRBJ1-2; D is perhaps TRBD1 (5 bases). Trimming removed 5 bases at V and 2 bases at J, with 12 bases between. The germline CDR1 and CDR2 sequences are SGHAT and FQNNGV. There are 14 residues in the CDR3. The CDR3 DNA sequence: TGTGCCAGCAGCCCCCATGGGGCGAACTATGGCTACACCTTC. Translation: CASSPHGANYGYTF. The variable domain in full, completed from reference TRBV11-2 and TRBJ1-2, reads EAGVAQSPRYKIIEKRQSVAFWCNPISGHATLYWYQQILGQGPKLLIQFQNNGVVDDSQLPKDRFSAERLKGVDSTLKIQPAKLEDSAVYLCASSPHGANYGYTFGSGTRLTVV.

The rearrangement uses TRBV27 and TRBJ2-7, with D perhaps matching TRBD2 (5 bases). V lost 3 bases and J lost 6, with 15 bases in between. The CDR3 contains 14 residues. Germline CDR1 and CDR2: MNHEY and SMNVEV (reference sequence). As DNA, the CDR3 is TGTGCCAGCAGTTTCGCGCAGGCCGGAGGCGAGCAGTACTTC. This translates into CASSFAQAGGEQYF.

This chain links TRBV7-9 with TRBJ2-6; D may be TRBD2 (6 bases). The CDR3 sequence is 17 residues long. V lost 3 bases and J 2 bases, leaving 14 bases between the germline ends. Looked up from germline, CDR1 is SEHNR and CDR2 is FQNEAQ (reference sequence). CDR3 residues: CASSLRDSGAGANVLTF. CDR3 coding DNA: TGTGCCAGCAGCTTGAGGGACTCCGGCGCTGGGGCCAACGTCCTGACTTTC.

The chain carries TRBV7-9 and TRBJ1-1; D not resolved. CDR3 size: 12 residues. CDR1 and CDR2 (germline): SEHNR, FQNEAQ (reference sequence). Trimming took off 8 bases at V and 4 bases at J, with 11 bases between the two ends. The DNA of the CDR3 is TGTGCCAGCGCCTTTGGAGCCACTGAAGCTTTCTTT. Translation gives CASAFGATEAFF.

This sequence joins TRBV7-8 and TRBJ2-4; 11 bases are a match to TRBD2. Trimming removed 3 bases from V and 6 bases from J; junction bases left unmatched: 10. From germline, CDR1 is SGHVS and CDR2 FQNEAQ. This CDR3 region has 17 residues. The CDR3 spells CASSFVLAGGSRNIQYF. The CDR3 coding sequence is TGTGCCAGCAGCTTTGTCTTAGCGGGGGGGTCTAGAAACATTCAGTACTTC.

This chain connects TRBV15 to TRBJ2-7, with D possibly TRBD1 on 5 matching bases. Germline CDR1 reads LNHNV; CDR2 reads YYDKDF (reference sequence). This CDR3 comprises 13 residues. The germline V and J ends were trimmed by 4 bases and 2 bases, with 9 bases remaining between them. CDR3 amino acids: CATSTVQAYEQYF. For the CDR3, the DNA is TGTGCCACCAGCACTGTACAGGCCTACGAGCAGTACTTC.